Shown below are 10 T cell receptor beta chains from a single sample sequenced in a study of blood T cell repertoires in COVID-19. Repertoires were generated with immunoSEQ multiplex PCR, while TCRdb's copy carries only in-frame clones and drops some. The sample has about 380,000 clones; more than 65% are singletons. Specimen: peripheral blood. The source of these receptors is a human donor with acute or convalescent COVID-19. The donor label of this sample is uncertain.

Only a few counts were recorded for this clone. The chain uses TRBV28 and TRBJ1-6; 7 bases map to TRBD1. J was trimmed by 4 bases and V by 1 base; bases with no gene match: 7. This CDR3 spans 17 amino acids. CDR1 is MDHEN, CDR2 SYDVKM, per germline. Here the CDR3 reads CASSLYWGDRYNSPLHF. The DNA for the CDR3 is TGTGCCAGCAGTTTATATTGGGGGGACAGATATAATTCACCCCTCCACTTT.

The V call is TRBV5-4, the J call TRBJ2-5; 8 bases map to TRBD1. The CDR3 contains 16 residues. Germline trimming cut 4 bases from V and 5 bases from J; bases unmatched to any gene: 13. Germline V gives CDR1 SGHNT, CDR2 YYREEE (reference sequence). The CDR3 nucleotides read TGTGCCAGCAGCATCAGGGGGCGAGCGATTGAGGAGACCCAGTACTTC. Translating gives CASSIRGRAIEETQYF.

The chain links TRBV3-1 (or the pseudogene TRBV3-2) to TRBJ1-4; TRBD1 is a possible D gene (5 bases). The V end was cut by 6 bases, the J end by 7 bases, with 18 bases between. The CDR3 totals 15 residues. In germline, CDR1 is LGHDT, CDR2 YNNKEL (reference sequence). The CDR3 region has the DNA TGTGCCAGCAGTCAAAGGTCCCAGGGAGGTGAAAAACTGTTTTTT. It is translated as CASSQRSQGGEKLFF.

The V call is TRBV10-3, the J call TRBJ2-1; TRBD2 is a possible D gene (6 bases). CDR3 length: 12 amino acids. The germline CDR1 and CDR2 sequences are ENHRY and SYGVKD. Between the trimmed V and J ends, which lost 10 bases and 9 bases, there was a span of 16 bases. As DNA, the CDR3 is TGTGCCACCCGGAGGGAAGGCGGTGAGCAGTTCTTC. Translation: CATRREGGEQFF.

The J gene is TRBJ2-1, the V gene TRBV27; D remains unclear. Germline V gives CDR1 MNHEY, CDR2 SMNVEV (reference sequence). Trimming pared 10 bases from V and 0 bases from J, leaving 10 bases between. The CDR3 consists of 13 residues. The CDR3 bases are TGTGCCAACCCGAAGAGCTCCTACAATGAGCAGTTCTTC. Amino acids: CANPKSSYNEQFF.

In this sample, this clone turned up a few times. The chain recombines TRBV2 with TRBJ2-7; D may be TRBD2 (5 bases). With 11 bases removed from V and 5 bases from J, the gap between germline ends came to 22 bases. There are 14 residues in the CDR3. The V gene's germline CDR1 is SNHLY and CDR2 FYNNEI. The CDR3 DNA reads TGTGCCCCTCAAGGATCCGGGGTACGCAACGAGCAGTACTTC. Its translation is CAPQGSGVRNEQYF.

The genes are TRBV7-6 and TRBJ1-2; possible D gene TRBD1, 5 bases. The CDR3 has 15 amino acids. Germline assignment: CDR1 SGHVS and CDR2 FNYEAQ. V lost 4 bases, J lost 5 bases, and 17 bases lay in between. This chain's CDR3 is CASSYGGGEEYGYTF. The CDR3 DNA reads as TGTGCCAGCAGCTACGGGGGAGGGGAAGAGTATGGCTACACCTTC.

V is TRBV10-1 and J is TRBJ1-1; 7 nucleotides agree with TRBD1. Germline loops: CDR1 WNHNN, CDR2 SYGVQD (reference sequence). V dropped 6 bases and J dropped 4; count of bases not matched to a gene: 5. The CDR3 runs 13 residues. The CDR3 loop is CASSLQGVTEAFF. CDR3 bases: TGCGCCAGCAGCCTCCAGGGGGTCACTGAAGCTTTCTTT.

CDR3 nucleotide sequence: TGTGCCAGCAGCTTATATTCCCGGGGGGGATCCACTGAAGCTTTCTTT. It yields the protein CASSLYSRGGSTEAFF. The rearrangement links TRBV7-6 to TRBJ1-1, with TRBD1 as a possible D gene (5 bases). Deletions cut 2 bases from V and 4 bases from J, with 17 bases between. The CDR3 spans 16 residues. Germline lookup yields CDR1 SGHVS and CDR2 FNYEAQ. The entire variable domain, with the rest obtained from reference TRBV7-6 and TRBJ1-1, is as follows: GAGVSQSPRYKVTKRGQDVALRCDPISGHVSLYWYRQALGQGPEFLTYFNYEAQQDKSGLPNDRFSAERPEGSISTLTIQRTEQRDSAMYRCASSLYSRGGSTEAFFGQGTRLTVV.

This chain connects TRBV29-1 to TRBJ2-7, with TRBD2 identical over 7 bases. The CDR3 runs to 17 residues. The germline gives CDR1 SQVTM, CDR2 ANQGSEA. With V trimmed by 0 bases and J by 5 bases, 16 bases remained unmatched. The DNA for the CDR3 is TGCAGCGTTGAAGATCCTACTGAGGGAGGGCTAAGGAACGAGCAGTACTTC. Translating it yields CSVEDPTEGGLRNEQYF.